This T cell receptor (beta chain) was captured by sequencing in a study of blood T cell repertoires in COVID-19. Study summary: Specimens from acute and convalescent COVID-19 originated in the United States, Italy and Spain. Sample material is recorded as cDNA or gDNA derived from T cells, B-cell-depleted T cells, or PBMCs.

Libraries were prepared by immunoSEQ multiplex PCR; TCRdb keeps only in-frame clonotypes and omits some of them. The sample lists around 65,000 clones, roughly 80% occurring once. Losses at the gene ends were 1 base for V and 5 bases for J; bases not matched to a gene: 5. Germline CDR1 reads SGHNT; CDR2 reads YYREEE (reference sequence). This CDR3 is built from 16 residues. This receptor was taken from a human donor in a cohort sampled during active COVID-19. What was sequenced was peripheral blood. The chain joins TRBV5-4 to TRBJ2-2; 10 positions match TRBD2. The CDR3 DNA follows: TGTGCCAGCAGCTTGTACCAGCGGGGGGGAACCGGGGAGCTGTTTTTT. Translation gives CASSLYQRGGTGELFF.